Listed here are 5 T cell receptor beta chains from one sample, sequenced in a study of monozygotic twins with inflammatory bowel disease. TCRdb reprocessed the 5' RACE reads and reports one entry per CDR3 protein, with no DNA. The table for this sample gives about 330,000 distinct CDR3 sequences. Sequences were obtained from blood. These receptors were collected from a human donor with ulcerative colitis or Crohn's disease, or a healthy co-twin of an affected twin (not recorded which).

The chain recombines TRBV29-1 with TRBJ2-7; TCRdb proposes TRBD1, but this gene call is untestable without DNA. The CDR3 covers 14 residues. Per the germline V gene, CDR1 is SQVTM and CDR2 is ANQGSEA. The CDR3: CSALGQDFAYEQYF.

This chain links TRBV4-3 with TRBJ1-1. CDR3 size: 15 residues. Germline CDR1 and CDR2: LGHNA and YSLEER. CDR3 loop: CASSQEWAVNTEAFF.

V is TRBV6-5 and J is TRBJ2-3; there is no DNA to check the TCRdb D call of TRBD2. This CDR3 has 18 amino acids. Germline assignment: CDR1 MNHEY and CDR2 SVGAGI. The CDR3 reads CASSYHDLAGEGIDTQYF.

The CDR3 sequence: CASSSLPDTGELFF. The gene calls are TRBV5-1 and TRBJ2-2. The CDR3 is made up of 14 amino acids. Per the germline V gene, CDR1 is SGHRS and CDR2 is YFSETQ. Full variable domain (missing parts from reference TRBV5-1 and TRBJ2-2): KAGVTQTPRYLIKTRGQQVTLSCSPISGHRSVSWYQQTPGQGLQFLFEYFSETQRNKGNFPGRFSGRQFSNSRSEMNVSTLELGDSALYLCASSSLPDTGELFFGEGSRLTVL.

The chain couples TRBV7-2 to TRBJ2-1; the TCRdb D gene call, TRBD1, has no DNA to confirm it. CDR1 and CDR2 from the germline V gene are SGHTA and FQGNSA. The CDR3 runs 15 residues. CDR3 protein: CASSFGGRTYNEQFF.